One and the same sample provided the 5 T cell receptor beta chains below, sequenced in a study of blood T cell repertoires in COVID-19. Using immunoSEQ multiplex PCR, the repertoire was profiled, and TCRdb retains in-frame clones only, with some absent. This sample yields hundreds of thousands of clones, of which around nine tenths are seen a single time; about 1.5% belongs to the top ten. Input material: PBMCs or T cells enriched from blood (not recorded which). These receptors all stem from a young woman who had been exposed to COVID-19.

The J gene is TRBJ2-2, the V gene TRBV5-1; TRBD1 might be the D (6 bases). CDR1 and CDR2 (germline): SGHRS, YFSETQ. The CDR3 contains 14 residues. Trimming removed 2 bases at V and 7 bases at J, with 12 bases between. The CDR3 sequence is CASSFTGNNGELFF. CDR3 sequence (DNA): TGCGCCAGCAGCTTCACAGGGAATAACGGGGAGCTGTTTTTT.

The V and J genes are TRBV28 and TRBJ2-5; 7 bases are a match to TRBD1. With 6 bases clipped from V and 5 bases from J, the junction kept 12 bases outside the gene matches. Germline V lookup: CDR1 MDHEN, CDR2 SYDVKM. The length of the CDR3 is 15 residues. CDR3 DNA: TGTGCCAGCAGATCTCCGGGACAGCATTTCGAGACCCAGTACTTC. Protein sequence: CASRSPGQHFETQYF.

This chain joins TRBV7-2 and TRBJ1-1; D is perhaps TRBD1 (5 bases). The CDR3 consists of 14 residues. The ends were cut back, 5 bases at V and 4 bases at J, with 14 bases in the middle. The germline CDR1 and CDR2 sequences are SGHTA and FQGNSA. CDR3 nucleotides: TGTGCCAGCAGCCTCCTCCAGGGAGGCACTGAAGCTTTCTTT. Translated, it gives CASSLLQGGTEAFF.

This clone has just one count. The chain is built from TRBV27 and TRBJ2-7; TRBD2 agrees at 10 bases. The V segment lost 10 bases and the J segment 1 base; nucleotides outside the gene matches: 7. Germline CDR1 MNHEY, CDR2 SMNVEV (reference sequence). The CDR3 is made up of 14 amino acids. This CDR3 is CATRKAGGSYEQYF. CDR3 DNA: TGTGCCACCAGGAAAGCGGGAGGGTCCTACGAGCAGTACTTC.

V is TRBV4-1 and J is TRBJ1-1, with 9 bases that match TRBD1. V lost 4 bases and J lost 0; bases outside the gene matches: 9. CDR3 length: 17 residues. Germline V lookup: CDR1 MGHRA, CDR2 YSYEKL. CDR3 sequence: CASSPSGTGKMNTEAFF. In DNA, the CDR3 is TGCGCCAGCAGCCCCTCGGGGACAGGGAAAATGAACACTGAAGCTTTCTTT.